The 10 T cell receptor beta chains presented below share a single source sample, sequenced in a study of blood T cell repertoires in COVID-19. Repertoires were generated with immunoSEQ multiplex PCR, while TCRdb's copy carries only in-frame clones and drops some. The profile shows 60,000 to 75,000 clones, 80% to 90% of them singletons. Sequencing used peripheral blood. Receptor source: a woman older than 75 with active COVID-19.

This chain links TRBV3-1 (or the pseudogene TRBV3-2) with TRBJ2-2, with 10 bases matching TRBD1. V trimming: 3 bases; J trimming: 7 bases; junction bases outside the gene matches: 2. The germline gives CDR1 LGHDT, CDR2 YNNKEL (reference sequence). The CDR3 loop spans 14 amino acids. The DNA for the CDR3 is TGTGCCAGCAGCCAGACAGGGGGCATCGGGGAGCTGTTTTTT. This encodes CASSQTGGIGELFF.

This sequence joins TRBV6-2 or TRBV6-3 and TRBJ1-5; 8 nucleotides align to TRBD1. V shed 0 bases and J 0 bases; nucleotides not matched to a gene: 13. Germline values: CDR1 MNHEY, CDR2 SVGEGT. This CDR3 contains 20 residues. CDR3 sequence: CASSYSPPGTGLYSNQPQHF. CDR3 in DNA: TGTGCCAGCAGTTACTCCCCGCCCGGGACAGGCCTTTATAGCAATCAGCCCCAGCATTTT.

J is TRBJ2-7 and V is TRBV5-1, with 11 bases identical to TRBD2. The CDR3 totals 17 residues. CDR1 is SGHRS and CDR2 is YFSETQ in the germline V gene. V was pared by 2 bases and J by 0 bases, with 7 bases of the junction left unmatched. The CDR3 region is CASSFEGLAGLSYEQYF. The CDR3 DNA follows: TGCGCCAGCAGCTTCGAAGGACTAGCGGGCCTCTCCTACGAGCAGTACTTC.

CDR3 bases: TGTGCCAGCAGTTTATTTAGGACTAGCGGGCACAAAGAGACCCAGTACTTC. The encoded protein is CASSLFRTSGHKETQYF. The chain combines TRBV28 with TRBJ2-5, with 11 bases aligning to TRBD2. CDR3 size: 17 residues. The V and J ends lost 1 base and 3 bases, in that order; junction bases with no gene match: 7. In germline, CDR1 is MDHEN, CDR2 SYDVKM.

The chain carries TRBV7-8 and TRBJ2-7; TRBD2 matches at 7 bases. Trimming at V came to 5 bases and at J to 0 bases, leaving 4 bases not matched to a gene. Germline CDR1 is SGHVS and CDR2 is FQNEAQ. CDR3 length equals 14 residues. The CDR3 bases are TGTGCCAGCAGCCCCCCGGGGGGCTCCTACGAGCAGTACTTC. This gives the protein CASSPPGGSYEQYF. Complete variable domain (other parts from reference TRBV7-8 and TRBJ2-7): GAGVSQSPRYKVAKRGQDVALRCDPISGHVSLFWYQQALGQGPEFLTYFQNEAQLDKSGLPSDRFFAERPEGSVSTLKIQRTQQEDSAVYLCASSPPGGSYEQYFGPGTRLTVT.

The chain employs TRBV6-6 and TRBJ2-5, with D perhaps matching TRBD1 (5 bases). The length of the CDR3 is 13 residues. Trimming shortened V by 5 bases and J by 3 bases, and 10 bases separated the two germline ends. The germline V gene encodes CDR1 MNHNY and CDR2 SVGAGI (reference sequence). The CDR3 reads CASSPRVEETQYF. The CDR3 coding sequence is TGTGCCAGCAGTCCCAGGGTTGAAGAGACCCAGTACTTC.

A few counts support this clone. This chain connects TRBV5-1 to TRBJ1-1; unclear D gene. V lost 1 base, J lost 3 bases, and 7 bases lay in between. The CDR3 totals 13 residues. The germline V gene has CDR1 SGHRS and CDR2 YFSETQ. The CDR3 nucleotides are TGCGCCAGCAGCTTGAAACTCGACACTGAAGCTTTCTTT. Translated, it gives CASSLKLDTEAFF.

The chain is built from TRBV7-9 and TRBJ2-4, with 10 bases lining up with TRBD1. The ends lost 5 bases at V and 4 bases at J; junction bases unmatched: 2. Germline V CDR1 and CDR2: SEHNR, FQNEAQ (reference sequence). The CDR3 has 14 residues. The CDR3 nucleotides read TGTGCCAGCAGCCAGGGACAGGGGAAAAACATTCAGTACTTC. Amino acid sequence: CASSQGQGKNIQYF.

V and J are TRBV5-1 and TRBJ2-7; 8 bases match TRBD1. Unmatched junction bases numbered 6, after V lost 4 bases and J lost 0 bases. Germline V lookup: CDR1 SGHRS, CDR2 YFSETQ. The CDR3 totals 15 residues. CDR3 sequence (DNA): TGCGCCAGCAGCAGGGACAGGACGAGCTCCTACGAGCAGTACTTC. Its protein product is CASSRDRTSSYEQYF.

V is TRBV6-1 and J is TRBJ2-7; 8 bases are shared with TRBD2. The V and J ends lost 3 bases and 7 bases, in that order; junction bases with no gene match: 5. CDR3 length equals 13 residues. Per the germline V gene, CDR1 is MNHNS and CDR2 is SASEGT. CDR3 sequence: CASSETSVVEQYF. In DNA, the CDR3 is TGTGCCAGCAGTGAGACTAGCGTGGTGGAGCAGTACTTC.